This T cell receptor beta chain was documented in a study of blood T cells in healthy people across ages. The use of a sample-barcoded 5' primer and a J-beta primer mix characterized a second PCR of about 6 to 11 cycles. Sequencing yielded, for each sample, at least 2.5 million paired-end reads carrying CDR3. From the 5' RACE reads, TCRdb called clonotypes with MiXCR, one entry per CDR3 protein. This sample yields about 780,000 distinct CDR3 sequences, of which 25% to 30% are seen a single time; about 3% belongs to the top ten. The same sample was also studied in work on T cells of mothers and their children.

The sequence derives from a boy aged 5 to 17 in good health. Sequenced input: blood.

Written as DNA, the CDR3 is TGTGCCAGCTCACGGGAACCCCGGGCCCATAATGAAAAACTGTTTTTT. Translating it yields CASSREPRAHNEKLFF. The chain couples TRBV18 to TRBJ1-4; D is undetermined. V lost 4 bases, J lost 4 bases, and 16 bases lay in between. In germline, CDR1 is KGHSH, CDR2 LQKENI. This CDR3 spans 16 amino acids.